This T cell receptor (beta chain) came from a study of cytomegalovirus exposure and HLA in healthy donors. Profiled with immunoSEQ multiplex PCR; TCRdb holds only in-frame clones, not every one. The sample carries about 110,000 clones, roughly 95% recorded once. The receptor's source is a woman between 18 and 30 years old in good health and CMV-seronegative. Sequenced material: PBMCs.

Here the CDR3 DNA reads TGTGCCAGCAGCCGAGAGGCGTTGGATGAGCAGTTCTTC. Translated, it gives CASSREALDEQFF. The chain uses TRBV7-2 and TRBJ2-1, with D unclear. V was cut by 5 bases and J by 8 bases, with 13 bases left in between. Germline values: CDR1 SGHTA, CDR2 FQGNSA. The CDR3 runs to 13 residues.